One and the same sample provided the 31 T cell receptor beta chains below, sequenced in a study of T cell clonality in common variable immunodeficiency. Findings and caveats of the study: Reportedly, TCR beta sequences from common variable immunodeficiency showed fewer deletions and N-nucleotide insertions.

Profiled with immunoSEQ multiplex PCR; TCRdb holds only in-frame clones, not every one. The sample presents about 32,000 clones, none singletons. Their recognized antigens are unknown. The sample comprised peripheral blood mononuclear cells. The receptors were sampled from a human donor with common variable immunodeficiency.

In its sample, this clone was seen many times. The read ends 3 residues early relative to the CDR3; the germline J gene fills the gap. The chain carries TRBV7-9 and TRBJ2-4, with 10 bases fitting TRBD1. The germline CDR1 and CDR2 sequences are SEHNR and FQNEAQ (reference sequence). The CDR3 is made up of 15 amino acids. The ends lost 6 bases at V and 9 bases at J; junction bases unmatched: 11. CDR3 amino acids: CASRLAGQGIGIQYF. CDR3 DNA (partial): TGTGCCAGCAGGTTGGCGGGACAGGGGATAGGCATT. The full variable domain, its missing parts supplied by reference TRBV7-9 and TRBJ2-4, is DTGVSQNPRHKITKRGQNVTFRCDPISEHNRLYWYRQTLGQGPEFLTYFQNEAQLEKSRLLSDRFSAERPKGSFSTLEIQRTEQGDSAMYLCASRLAGQGIGIQYFGAGTRLSVL.

This clone was observed a few times. The read finishes 3 residues shy of the CDR3 end, and the germline J gene is used to complete it. This rearrangement joins TRBV20-1 to TRBJ2-7; the D gene is possibly TRBD1 (6 bases). The V gene's germline CDR1 is DFQATT and CDR2 SNEGSKA (reference sequence). The CDR3 runs 13 residues. The ends were cut back, 5 bases at V and 1 base at J, with 12 bases in the middle. The CDR3 here is CSALTGKSYEQYF. CDR3 DNA (partial): TGCAGTGCTTTGACAGGAAAGTCCTACGAG.

This clone was picked up a small number of times. The read comes to an end 3 residues before the CDR3 does, leaving the germline J gene to fill in the end. The J gene is TRBJ1-1, the V gene TRBV30, with TRBD1 matching 7 bases. The CDR3 length is 13 residues. Germline V gene data show CDR1 as GTSNPN and CDR2 as SVGIG (reference sequence). The CDR3 protein is CAWSSTGNSAAFF. CDR3 DNA (partial): TGTGCCTGGAGTTCGACAGGGAACTCGGCA.

This clone came up many times. CDR3 region: CSAAPPVGPSYEQYF. The part of the CDR3 DNA that was read is TGCAGTGCAGCGCCCCCAGTGGGTCCAAGCTACGAG. The gene calls are TRBV20-1 and TRBJ2-7; D ambiguous. Read sequence stops 3 residues before the CDR3 end, and the germline J gene provides the missing end. Trimming cost V 6 bases and J 3 bases, with 21 bases left between them. This CDR3 comprises 15 residues. The germline V gene encodes CDR1 DFQATT and CDR2 SNEGSKA (reference sequence).

This clone showed up many times. The missing CDR3 end, 3 residues past where the read stops, is filled in from the germline J gene. The chain carries TRBV30 and TRBJ1-1, with D perhaps TRBD1 (6 bases). The CDR3 is 15 residues long. Trimming left V 3 bases short and J 3 bases short, with 17 bases between. CDR1 and CDR2 from the germline V gene are GTSNPN and SVGIG (reference sequence). CDR3 bases read: TGTGCCTGGAGAAAACGGGGGGGGCCCGACACTGAA. Translated: CAWRKRGGPDTE. The full CDR3 is CAWRKRGGPDTEAFF.

Concerning this clone itself: The read stops 3 residues short of the end of the CDR3; the missing end is completed from the germline J gene. The rearrangement links TRBV30 to TRBJ1-5; 8 nucleotides agree with TRBD1. V trimming: 5 bases; J trimming: 2 bases; junction bases outside the gene matches: 8. The CDR3 has 15 amino acids. Germline CDR1 GTSNPN, CDR2 SVGIG (reference sequence). Here the CDR3 reads CAWDTGGAGNQPQHF. Partial CDR3 DNA: TGTGCCTGGGACACAGGGGGAGCGGGCAATCAGCCC.

This clone was found a few times. Read coverage stops 3 residues before the CDR3 terminus; the germline J gene supplies the remainder. This chain links TRBV30 with TRBJ1-4; 8 bases align to TRBD1. Germline values: CDR1 GTSNPN, CDR2 SVGIG (reference sequence). The CDR3 has 14 amino acids. Trimming took 0 bases from V and 7 from J; bases not matched to a gene: 4. The DNA read from the CDR3 is TGTGCCTGGAGTGTACAGGGGGGAGGTGAAAAA. Translating gives CAWSVQGGGEK. The CDR3 in its entirety is CAWSVQGGGEKLFF.

This clone was picked up many times. The read stops 3 residues short of the end of the CDR3; the missing end is completed from the germline J gene. The genes are TRBV6-2 or TRBV6-3 and TRBJ1-2; the D is unclear. The germline V gene encodes CDR1 MNHEY and CDR2 SVGEGT. This CDR3 has 13 residues. The CDR3 here is CASSLDAAGGYTF. CDR3 DNA (partial): TGTGCCAGCAGTTTGGACGCGGCGGGCGGC.

This clone came up many times. The read halts 3 residues ahead of the CDR3 end, with the missing end drawn from the germline J gene. The rearrangement links TRBV18 to TRBJ2-3; 8 nucleotides align to TRBD2. This CDR3 spans 16 amino acids. Unmatched junction bases numbered 6, after V lost 2 bases and J lost 2 bases. From germline, CDR1 is KGHSH and CDR2 LQKENI. Partial CDR3 DNA: TGTGCCAGCTCACCATTCGCGGGGGGACTCACAGATACG. Translating gives CASSPFAGGLTDT. The full CDR3 protein reads CASSPFAGGLTDTQYF.

As for this clone: The read comes to an end 3 residues before the CDR3 does, leaving the germline J gene to fill in the end. The chain couples TRBV2 to TRBJ2-1; 9 bases are a match to TRBD1. V dropped 6 bases and J dropped 6; count of bases not matched to a gene: 9. From germline, CDR1 is SNHLY and CDR2 FYNNEI. CDR3 size: 15 residues. The part of the CDR3 DNA that was read is TGTGCCAGCAGGCAGGACAGGGGATGGGGCAATGAG. It yields the protein CASRQDRGWGNE. The whole CDR3 sequence is CASRQDRGWGNEQFF.

This clone was detected a few times. The sequence runs out 3 residues before the end of the CDR3; the remainder is reconstructed from the germline J gene. The rearrangement joins TRBV2 to TRBJ2-7; 7 nucleotides agree with TRBD1. Germline CDR1 is SNHLY and CDR2 is FYNNEI. The CDR3 loop spans 12 amino acids. V trimming: 5 bases; J trimming: 6 bases; junction bases outside the gene matches: 4. Here the CDR3 reads CASSLQGLEQYF. CDR3 bases read: TGTGCCAGCAGTTTACAGGGGCTCGAG. Full variable domain (missing parts from reference TRBV2 and TRBJ2-7): EPEVTQTPSHQVTQMGQEVILRCVPISNHLYFYWYRQILGQKVEFLVSFYNNEISEKSEIFDDQFSVERPDGSNFTLKIRSTKLEDSAMYFCASSLQGLEQYFGPGTRLTVT.

This clone was recorded many times. The read finishes 3 residues shy of the CDR3 end, and the germline J gene is used to complete it. Other nucleotide sequences from this sample produce the same CDR3. The chain links TRBV2 to TRBJ2-5; D may be TRBD2 (5 bases). Per germline, CDR1 SNHLY and CDR2 FYNNEI. The V end lost 7 bases, the J end lost 4 bases, and 13 bases lay between the germline ends. The CDR3 consists of 13 residues. The CDR3 protein is CASTEPSLETQYF. CDR3 DNA, as far as it was read: TGTGCCAGCACCGAGCCTAGCTTAGAGACC.

This clone has a handful of counts. The sequence runs out 3 residues before the end of the CDR3; the remainder is reconstructed from the germline J gene. V is TRBV7-9 and J is TRBJ2-2; D call uncertain. CDR3 size: 14 residues. CDR1 is SEHNR and CDR2 is FQNEAQ in the germline V gene (reference sequence). Deletions cut 4 bases from V and 8 bases from J, with 14 bases between. The CDR3 DNA, read in part, is TGTGCCAGCAGCTCTCCAGAATCAAAAGGGGAG. This gives the protein CASSSPESKGE. The whole CDR3 sequence is CASSSPESKGELFF.

In this sample, this clone turned up a few times. The DNA ends 3 residues before the CDR3 does, and the rest of the CDR3 is filled in from the germline J gene. The chain is built from TRBV6-2 or TRBV6-3 and TRBJ1-1; 7 bases are shared with TRBD1. CDR3 size: 15 residues. Germline V CDR1 and CDR2: MNHEY, SVGEGT. The trim removed 3 bases at V and 4 bases at J, leaving 8 bases unmatched. The CDR3 DNA, read in part, is TGTGCCAGCAGTTATGGCTGGACAGGAAGCACTGAA. Protein sequence: CASSYGWTGSTE. The CDR3 as a whole reads CASSYGWTGSTEAFF.

This clone was counted a few times. CDR3 region: CASSPPLPVKTNTGELFF. The part of the CDR3 DNA that was read is TGTGCCAGCTCACCACCGTTACCAGTCAAGACTAACACCGGGGAG. The chain combines TRBV18 with TRBJ2-2; no definite D call. Read coverage stops 3 residues before the CDR3 terminus; the germline J gene supplies the remainder. Germline V gives CDR1 KGHSH, CDR2 LQKENI. CDR3 size: 18 residues. The V end lost 0 bases, the J end lost 2 bases, and 16 bases lay between the germline ends.

In its sample, this clone was seen many times. The read terminates 3 residues before the CDR3 end, so the remaining end is supplied by the germline J gene. The rearrangement links TRBV5-4 to TRBJ2-7, with 9 nucleotides matching TRBD1. CDR1 is SGHNT and CDR2 is YYREEE in the germline V gene (reference sequence). Trimming took 4 bases from V and 5 from J; bases not matched to a gene: 1. This CDR3 region has 12 residues. The covered CDR3 bases are TGTGCCAGCAGCCGGACAGGGGACGAG. Protein sequence: CASSRTGDE. The whole CDR3 is CASSRTGDEQYF.

This clone was observed a few times. The read ends 3 residues shy of where the CDR3 ends; the end is completed using the germline J gene. The chain recombines TRBV5-1 with TRBJ2-5; no definite D call. The CDR3 contains 15 residues. With 1 base removed from V and 5 bases from J, the gap between germline ends came to 15 bases. Per the germline V gene, CDR1 is SGHRS and CDR2 is YFSETQ. The CDR3 sequence: CASSLKAEARETQYF. The CDR3 bases that were read are TGCGCCAGCAGCTTGAAGGCTGAGGCTAGGGAGACC.

This clone was seen a handful of times. Germline and junction disagree at one end, which may indicate a read error. The read gets to within 3 residues of the CDR3 end, and the germline J gene fills in the rest. The J gene is TRBJ2-3, the V gene TRBV19; no definite D call. Germline CDR1 reads LNHDA; CDR2 reads SQIVND (reference sequence). The CDR3 loop spans 13 amino acids. CDR3: CSSSRQGTDTQYF. The part of the CDR3 DNA that was read is TGTTCCAGTAGTCGTCAGGGCACAGATACG. The variable domain in full, with the rest retrieved from reference TRBV19 and TRBJ2-3, is DGGITQSPKYLFRKEGQNVTLSCEQNLNHDAMYWYRQDPGQGLRLIYYSQIVNDFQKGDIAEGYSVSREKKESFPLTVTSAQKNPTAFYLCSSSRQGTDTQYFGPGTRLTVL.

This clone was counted ten times or more. The sequenced fragment ends 3 residues before the CDR3 boundary, so the rest is inferred from the germline J gene. The V and J genes are TRBV18 and TRBJ2-1; no reliable D call. This CDR3 is built from 14 residues. Per the germline V gene, CDR1 is KGHSH and CDR2 is LQKENI. V was trimmed by 6 bases and J by 5 bases, leaving 14 bases between them. Incomplete CDR3 DNA: TGTGCCAGCTCTCCGCGCCCGTCGGACAATGAG. Translated: CASSPRPSDNE. In full, the CDR3 is CASSPRPSDNEQFF.

This clone was counted only a few times. With the read ending 3 residues before the CDR3 end, the germline J gene is used to fill in that end. The V gene is TRBV7-3, the J gene TRBJ1-2; D gene unclear. V lost 5 bases, J lost 3 bases, and 10 bases lay in between. Germline V gives CDR1 SGHTA, CDR2 FQGTGA. This CDR3 spans 13 amino acids. Here the CDR3 reads CASSRGLDYGYTF. CDR3 DNA, as far as it was read: TGTGCCAGCAGCAGAGGGCTCGACTATGGC.

The table lists this clone with a few counts. Coverage ceases 3 residues before the CDR3 finishes, and the germline J gene fills in the end. This chain joins TRBV29-1 and TRBJ1-2; 7 bases match TRBD1. This CDR3 is built from 15 residues. Germline V gene sequence: CDR1 SQVTM, CDR2 ANQGSEA. V was pared by 7 bases and J by 1 base, with 12 bases of the junction left unmatched. The CDR3 sequence is CSAWSGTVYNYGYTF. The covered CDR3 bases are TGCAGCGCATGGTCCGGGACAGTGTATAACTATGGC.

On this clone: The CDR3 end lies 3 residues beyond the end of the read and is filled in from the germline J gene. The rearrangement links TRBV6-2 or TRBV6-3 to TRBJ1-1; 9 bases map to TRBD1. The V gene's germline CDR1 is MNHEY and CDR2 SVGEGT. The CDR3 contains 16 residues. V was pared by 6 bases and J by 3 bases, with 11 bases of the junction left unmatched. The CDR3 protein is CASRRQGGQGYTEAFF. The sequenced part of the CDR3 DNA is TGTGCCAGCAGACGCCAGGGCGGACAGGGGTACACTGAA.

This clone appeared many times. The CDR3 end is not reached by the read, which stops 3 residues before it; the germline J gene fills it in. V and J are TRBV29-1 and TRBJ2-3; 8 bases line up with TRBD2. The CDR3 is 15 amino acids. V lost 2 bases, J lost 2 bases, and 6 bases stayed unmatched. Germline values: CDR1 SQVTM, CDR2 ANQGSEA. This CDR3 is CSVESGGDFTDTQYF. Incomplete CDR3 DNA: TGCAGCGTTGAAAGCGGGGGAGATTTCACAGATACG.

As for this clone: The read falls 3 residues short of the CDR3 end, and the missing part is taken from the germline J gene. V usage is TRBV2 and J usage is TRBJ2-3; the match to TRBD2 covers 12 bases. V lost 2 bases to trimming and J lost 5 bases; unmatched junction nucleotides: 14. Germline V gives CDR1 SNHLY, CDR2 FYNNEI. The CDR3 extends over 19 amino acids. The CDR3 sequence is CASSELVSGGLAGRDTQYF. The covered CDR3 bases are TGTGCCAGCAGTGAACTTGTCTCCGGAGGACTAGCGGGGCGAGATACG. Variable domain in full (rest from reference TRBV2 and TRBJ2-3): EPEVTQTPSHQVTQMGQEVILRCVPISNHLYFYWYRQILGQKVEFLVSFYNNEISEKSEIFDDQFSVERPDGSNFTLKIRSTKLEDSAMYFCASSELVSGGLAGRDTQYFGPGTRLTVL.

This clone is classed as medium-sized (0.01 to 0.1%). Read data end 3 residues before the CDR3 end; the end is taken from the germline J gene. The chain links TRBV18 to TRBJ1-1, with D hard to call. Germline assignment: CDR1 KGHSH and CDR2 LQKENI. CDR3 size: 12 residues. V dropped 4 bases and J dropped 0 bases, with 3 bases sitting between them. The CDR3 sequence: CASSRLNTEAFF. The covered CDR3 bases are TGTGCCAGCTCACGGCTGAACACTGAA.

As regards this clone: The read ends 3 residues early relative to the CDR3; the germline J gene fills the gap. V and J are TRBV7-8 and TRBJ2-2; TRBD2 matches at 7 bases. CDR1 and CDR2 from the germline V gene are SGHVS and FQNEAQ. CDR3 length: 16 amino acids. V gave up 3 bases and J gave up 0 bases; unmatched junction bases: 4. The chain's CDR3 is CASSLGGGTNTGELFF. The sequenced CDR3 bases are TGTGCCAGCAGCTTGGGGGGGGGTACGAACACCGGGGAG. The full variable domain, completed using reference TRBV7-8 and TRBJ2-2, is GAGVSQSPRYKVAKRGQDVALRCDPISGHVSLFWYQQALGQGPEFLTYFQNEAQLDKSGLPSDRFFAERPEGSVSTLKIQRTQQEDSAVYLCASSLGGGTNTGELFFGEGSRLTVL.

This clone was detected ten times or more. Sequencing ends 3 residues short of the CDR3 end; the germline J gene provides the rest. The J gene is TRBJ2-5, the V gene TRBV30; D perhaps matches TRBD1 (6 bases). CDR3 size: 12 residues. V dropped 5 bases and J dropped 5 bases, with 12 bases sitting between them. Looked up from germline, CDR1 is GTSNPN and CDR2 is SVGIG (reference sequence). The chain's CDR3 is CAWQGWGETQYF. Incomplete CDR3 DNA: TGTGCCTGGCAGGGGTGGGGGGAGACC.

This clone showed up just a few times. The read comes to an end 3 residues before the CDR3 does, leaving the germline J gene to fill in the end. The chain carries TRBV30 and TRBJ2-3; the match to TRBD2 covers 9 bases. CDR3 length: 15 residues. Germline CDR1 reads GTSNPN; CDR2 reads SVGIG (reference sequence). The V segment lost 0 bases and the J segment 4 bases; nucleotides outside the gene matches: 5. CDR3 DNA (partial): TGTGCCTGGAGTGTACGCAGCGGGGGGTCAGATACG. Protein sequence: CAWSVRSGGSDT. The whole CDR3 sequence is CAWSVRSGGSDTQYF.

A few counts support this clone. The read ends 3 residues shy of where the CDR3 ends; the end is completed using the germline J gene. The rearrangement links TRBV19 to TRBJ1-1; no clear D. The CDR3 covers 13 residues. Trimming pared 6 bases from V and 1 base from J, leaving 9 bases between. CDR1 and CDR2 (germline): LNHDA, SQIVND (reference sequence). CDR3 DNA, as far as it was read: TGTGCCAGTAGGCTAGGAGGGAACACTGAA. This codes for CASRLGGNTE. The whole CDR3 region reads CASRLGGNTEAFF.

This clone appeared many times. The sequence runs out 3 residues before the end of the CDR3; the remainder is reconstructed from the germline J gene. The chain combines TRBV20-1 with TRBJ1-1; D call uncertain. Germline V gene lookup returns CDR1 DFQATT and CDR2 SNEGSKA (reference sequence). The CDR3 extends over 13 amino acids. The V end was cut by 3 bases, the J end by 7 bases, with 15 bases between. The CDR3 DNA, read in part, is TGCAGTGCTAGTAACCAGGCCTTCGGTGAA. Its translation: CSASNQAFGE. The whole CDR3 sequence is CSASNQAFGEAFF.

Details on this clone: The CDR3 end lies 3 residues beyond the end of the read and is filled in from the germline J gene. The chain carries TRBV19 and TRBJ2-7; D is possibly TRBD1 (5 bases). V dropped 1 base and J dropped 5 bases, with 6 bases sitting between them. The CDR3 loop spans 12 amino acids. Germline V CDR1 and CDR2: LNHDA, SQIVND (reference sequence). The CDR3 DNA, read in part, is TGTGCCAGTAGTATAGGGGGCAACGAG. Residues: CASSIGGNE. The full CDR3 sequence reads CASSIGGNEQYF.